The 2 T cell receptor beta chains presented below share a single source sample, sequenced in a study of control samples from healthy donors and cancer patients. Clones were read by immunoSEQ multiplex PCR, and TCRdb kept only the in-frame ones, dropping some. The repertoire consists of approximately 170,000 clones, with approximately 92% occurring once and the leading ten covering 1.3% to 1.5%. Sequenced input: blood. These TCRs come from a man aged 30 to 45 in good health.

The chain employs TRBV14 and TRBJ2-1; D tentatively reads TRBD1 or TRBD2 (6 bases each). Trimming removed 2 bases at V and 6 bases at J, with 11 bases between. The CDR3 runs 14 residues. In germline, CDR1 is SGHDN, CDR2 FVKESK. In DNA, the CDR3 is TGTGCCAGCAGCCAACTCGGGGGCCTCAATGAGCAGTTCTTC. This sequence encodes CASSQLGGLNEQFF.

This clone turned up a few times. The chain joins TRBV7-8 to TRBJ1-3; TRBD1 agrees at 9 bases. This CDR3 has 17 residues. The V gene's germline CDR1 is SGHVS and CDR2 FQNEAQ. The junction had 8 bases not matched to a gene; V was cut back by 5 bases and J by 0 bases. The CDR3 here is CASSPGTGPNSGNTIYF. CDR3 DNA sequence: TGTGCCAGCAGCCCCGGGACAGGGCCCAACTCTGGAAACACCATATATTTT.